This T cell receptor beta chain emerged from a study of T cells in Graves' hyperthyroidism and ophthalmopathy (dated by TCRdb to about 2019). Notes on the research overall: Peripheral blood samples were taken at the time of initial diagnosis, prior to any treatment. After sampling, hyperthyroidism patients received methimazole starting at 30 mg daily, and ophthalmopathy patients received high-dose intravenous methylprednisolone. Prospective prediction of ophthalmopathy was tested in an independent validation cohort consisting of about 19 hyperthyroidism patients and around 16 patients who later progressed to ophthalmopathy. The study also compared thyroid tissue and blood T-cell repertoires from roughly 6 Graves' hyperthyroidism patients. TCR V-J signatures able to tell the groups apart were searched for in a discovery cohort of 95 or so patients, of whom fewer than 45 had Graves' ophthalmopathy and about 55 had stable Graves' hyperthyroidism. The 100 discovery patients were randomly divided into training and test sets at a 7:3 ratio. According to the paper, TCR Vbeta CDR3 sequencing was carried out on about 140 peripheral blood samples, which came from about 45 ophthalmopathy, 80 or so hyperthyroidism and 17 progressor patients. Broad study findings and their caveats: Blood samples also contained most of the expanded thyroid clonotypes (frequency above 0.001), which suggests that blood repertoires may reflect thyroid immune responses. In cross-validation, a model built on a 13 V-J signature told ophthalmopathy apart from stable hyperthyroidism with roughly 87% sensitivity and 81% to 82% specificity, and in testing the same model reached 80%/75%. During validation, the model predicted progression to ophthalmopathy a median of about 5.9 months ahead of onset, with more than 60% sensitivity and more than 72% specificity. Sample size was not statistically predetermined, and blinding of investigators to group allocation was not performed.

In this sample, this clonotype turned up many times. Its antigen is not yet known. There are no base qualities to consult, and no much larger clone falls within one base. The CDR3 starts with the cysteine, ends with the phenylalanine, and has 11 residues. Only the CDR3 DNA stays, 33 bases, in frame from base 1. Reading the germline V gene (reference sequence) gives CDR1 LNHDA and CDR2 SQIVND. The trim is 2 bases for V and 7 bases for J, with a gap of 2 bases between the germline ends. The TCR beta CDR3 regions were amplified from the RNA transcripts. For the first round of RT-PCR on the TCR CDR3, the HTBI primer set was used together with the Qiagen OneStep RT-PCR kit. Libraries were constructed in a second round of multiplex PCR, after which size selection and purification were performed. Libraries were sequenced paired-end with 100 bp reads on an Illumina HiSeq2000. Processing in the source paper ran as follows. Raw data were processed with SOAPnuke, discarding reads with adapters, uncalled bases, mean Phred below 15, or no exact constant-primer or identifier match. COPE v1.2.5 was used to merge high-quality paired reads, and clonotypes were defined as unique nucleotide sequences. Clonotypes were aligned to IMGT TRBV, TRBD and TRBJ reference segments using MiTCR v1.1. The analysis was restricted to V-J combinations with a frequency above 0.0001, which together covered 99.2% of the repertoires. The TCS score was defined as the ratio of F50 (clonal expansion) to E x V (chaos), calculated using BLOSUM62-based TCRdist between CDR3 peptides within each V-J. Welch's t-statistics and random forest reduced fewer than 550 V-J features to fewer than 15, which were used in a naive Bayes classifier (R e1071). TCRdb reprocessed the public reads (quality trimming at Q25 with fastp, clone calling with MiXCR) and kept in-frame beta chains. All rows with the same CDR3 protein become a single entry with the most common DNA and genes. It is TCRdb's table, rather than the study itself, that gives the V and J calls and clone size. This sample lists 300,000 to 350,000 distinct CDR3 sequences; roughly 20% were detected once. 15% to 19% of the sample is in the top ten clones.

Ophthalmopathy patients had moderately to severely active disease, with a Clinical Activity Score of 3 or more, a NOSPECS grade of 4 or more, and a disease duration of less than 3 months. Exclusion was applied to patients with uncontrolled infections, other autoimmune diseases, pregnancy or lactation. Diagnoses were established on the basis of clinical symptoms, serum thyroxine and TRAb, thyroid ultrasound, and orbital computed tomography. PBMCs were separated from roughly 10 ml of fresh peripheral blood using Ficoll-Paque density gradient centrifugation. Total RNA was extracted using Trizol reagent, and RNA quality was assessed on an Agilent 2100 Bioanalyzer.

The specimen sequenced was blood. The chain was built from TRBV19 and TRBJ2-2, with the identity of the D gene unclear. The sequence derives from a woman between 35 and 50 years old with Graves' ophthalmopathy. The CDR3 protein is CASSINGELFF. The DNA sequence is given as TGTGCCAGTAGTATAAACGGGGAGCTGTTTTTT.